This record looks at one T cell receptor beta chain sequence and its context. This sample is part of a study of TIL therapy for anti-PD-1-resistant metastatic lung cancer. Study overall: A handful of tumors were EGFR-mutant and two were ALK-rearranged. Tumors carried a median around 1.4 non-synonymous mutations per megabase.

The germline CDR1 and CDR2 sequences are LNHDA and SQIVND (reference sequence). This CDR3 spans 19 amino acids. The V gene end was trimmed by 11 bases and the J gene end by 3 bases; junction bases not matched to a gene: 27. The libraries were made with immunoSEQ v3. Sequencing was performed with immunoSEQ multiplex PCR; in TCRdb, only in-frame clones are kept and a portion is missing. The sample lists around 50,000 clones, more than 60% occurring once. Noted time point: pre-treatment sample, taken before nivolumab and TIL therapy. Enrollment ran from October 2017 to early 2020. The material was blood, obtained at baseline. The chain links TRBV19 to TRBJ2-7; TRBD2 matches 8 bases. The receptor was derived from a person between 30 and 80 years old with non-small cell lung cancer. CDR3 coding DNA: TGTGCCGGGACCCTAACTTCGGGGGGGAAGGTCGGACTTGACTACGAGCAGTACTTC. Amino acids: CAGTLTSGGKVGLDYEQYF.